One sample yielded the 22 T cell receptor beta chains listed below, sequenced in a study of beta chain features in type 1 diabetes. General observations from the study: Across all four CD4+ subsets, people with type 1 diabetes showed modestly shorter TCRB CDR3s.

Antigen specificity for these receptors is unknown. Expressed TCRB transcripts were sequenced after all isolated RNA was converted to cDNA. TCRdb's table, derived via immunoSEQ multiplex PCR, lists solely in-frame clones and lacks some. This table has fewer than 110,000 clones, roughly 28% appearing once. Sequencing input: central memory CD4+ T cells from blood. The receptors stem from a woman aged 18 to 35 with type 1 diabetes.

V usage is TRBV6-1 and J usage is TRBJ2-3; D is perhaps TRBD2 (6 bases). The V end lost 5 bases, the J end lost 3 bases, and 9 bases lay between the germline ends. This CDR3 comprises 13 residues. Germline V gene data show CDR1 as MNHNS and CDR2 as SASEGT. CDR3 coding DNA: TGTGCCAGCAGTAGACTAGGGACAGATACGCAGTATTTT. This encodes CASSRLGTDTQYF.

This chain uses TRBV19 with TRBJ2-1; TRBD2 agrees at 11 bases. Germline V CDR1 and CDR2: LNHDA, SQIVND (reference sequence). Unmatched junction bases numbered 9, after V lost 5 bases and J lost 3 bases. This CDR3 is 17 amino acids long. Here the CDR3 reads CASSPTSGVGGYNEQFF. CDR3 coding DNA: TGTGCCAGTAGTCCGACTAGCGGGGTTGGCGGCTACAATGAGCAGTTCTTC. Full variable domain (rest looked up from reference TRBV19 and TRBJ2-1): DGGITQSPKYLFRKEGQNVTLSCEQNLNHDAMYWYRQDPGQGLRLIYYSQIVNDFQKGDIAEGYSVSREKKESFPLTVTSAQKNPTAFYLCASSPTSGVGGYNEQFFGPGTRLTVL.

The gene calls are TRBV13 and TRBJ2-7; tentatively, D is TRBD2 (6 bases). Germline V gene lookup returns CDR1 PRHDT and CDR2 FYEKMQ (reference sequence). The CDR3 extends over 13 amino acids. V dropped 8 bases and J dropped 6 bases, with 17 bases sitting between them. This chain's CDR3 is CASAPGAGREQYV. The DNA for the CDR3 is TGTGCCAGCGCCCCTGGGGCGGGACGCGAGCAGTACGTC.

This chain uses TRBV25-1 with TRBJ2-5; 8 bases align to TRBD2. V shed 1 base, J shed 4 bases, and the junction held 2 bases outside the gene matches. There are 14 residues in the CDR3. Looked up from germline, CDR1 is MGHDK and CDR2 is SYGVNS. The CDR3 loop is CASSELRGAETQYF. The CDR3 DNA follows: TGTGCCAGCAGTGAATTGCGGGGGGCAGAGACCCAGTACTTC.

This clone has just a few counts. The chain uses TRBV9 and TRBJ2-1; no definite D call. The CDR3 consists of 11 residues. Trimming left V 3 bases short and J 9 bases short, with 7 bases between. The germline CDR1 and CDR2 sequences are SGDLS and YYNGEE. CDR3 DNA sequence: TGTGCCAGCAGCGCCCGAGGTGAGCAGTTCTTC. Protein sequence: CASSARGEQFF.

The chain uses TRBV11-2 and TRBJ1-4; D unresolved. V shed 4 bases and J shed 5 bases, with 8 bases lying between them. CDR1 is SGHAT, CDR2 FQNNGV, per germline. The CDR3 is 13 residues long. The CDR3 is CASSSSRNEKLFF. CDR3 sequence (DNA): TGTGCCAGCAGCTCCTCTCGGAATGAAAAACTGTTTTTT.

This clone was detected only a few times. V usage is TRBV29-1 and J usage is TRBJ2-7; 10 positions agree with TRBD1. The ends lost 3 bases at V and 5 bases at J; junction bases unmatched: 1. There are 12 residues in the CDR3. The germline V gene has CDR1 SQVTM and CDR2 ANQGSEA. CDR3 nucleotides: TGCAGCGTTGAGGGACAGGGGAACGAGCAGTACGTC. It specifies CSVEGQGNEQYV.

In its sample, this clone was seen a few times. The chain joins TRBV10-3 to TRBJ2-7; TRBD2 aligns across 11 bases. This CDR3 region has 14 residues. After removal of 6 bases from V and 5 bases from J, the junction contained 6 bases not matched to a gene. CDR1 and CDR2 from the germline V gene are ENHRY and SYGVKD. The CDR3: CAIRPTSGSHEQYV. The CDR3 coding sequence is TGTGCCATCAGACCCACTAGCGGGAGCCACGAGCAGTACGTC.

This chain links TRBV6-6 with TRBJ1-1; TRBD1 matches at 9 bases. The trim removed 5 bases at V and 5 bases at J, leaving 9 bases unmatched. Germline CDR1 MNHNY, CDR2 SVGAGI (reference sequence). This CDR3 comprises 15 residues. This CDR3 reads CASSPSYRGLTEAFF. The CDR3 DNA sequence: TGTGCCAGCAGTCCTTCTTACAGGGGGCTAACTGAAGCTTTCTTT.

This clone was seen a few times. The rearrangement joins TRBV29-1 to TRBJ1-2; 7 bases align to TRBD1. The germline V gene encodes CDR1 SQVTM and CDR2 ANQGSEA. CDR3 length: 12 residues. V shed 6 bases and J 6 bases; nucleotides not matched to a gene: 7. Here the CDR3 DNA reads TGCAGCGTATGGGACAGAAAGGATGGCTACACCTTC. It is translated as CSVWDRKDGYTF. The complete variable domain, with remaining parts taken from reference TRBV29-1 and TRBJ1-2, reads SAVISQKPSRDICQRGTSLTIQCQVDSQVTMMFWYRQQPGQSLTLIATANQGSEATYESGFVIDKFPISRPNLTFSTLTVSNMSPEDSSIYLCSVWDRKDGYTFGSGTRLTVV.

The chain links TRBV9 to TRBJ1-2; TRBD1 matches at 7 bases. The J segment lost 8 bases and the V segment lost 3 bases, leaving 10 bases of the junction unmatched. The CDR3 covers 14 residues. From germline, CDR1 is SGDLS and CDR2 YYNGEE. This CDR3 reads CASSASGTARGYTF. Written as DNA, the CDR3 is TGTGCCAGCAGCGCGTCCGGGACAGCGAGGGGCTACACCTTC.

This clone occurred once. The chain joins TRBV7-2 to TRBJ1-2; 8 bases agree with TRBD1. Per germline, CDR1 SGHTA and CDR2 FQGNSA. Germline trimming cut 4 bases from V and 5 bases from J; bases unmatched to any gene: 6. The CDR3 contains 14 residues. The CDR3: CASSYGQGGYGYTF. The CDR3 DNA is TGTGCCAGCAGCTACGGACAGGGAGGGTATGGCTACACCTTC.

This rearrangement joins TRBV14 to TRBJ2-5; 9 bases line up with TRBD2. Trimming took 4 bases from V and 5 from J; bases not matched to a gene: 11. The CDR3 has 16 amino acids. CDR1 and CDR2 (germline): SGHDN, FVKESK. CDR3: CASSPTRGGREETQYF. The CDR3 DNA follows: TGTGCCAGCAGCCCCACGAGGGGCGGGAGGGAGGAGACCCAGTACTTC.

This sequence joins TRBV6-5 and TRBJ2-7; 9 nucleotides match TRBD1. The germline V gene encodes CDR1 MNHEY and CDR2 SVGAGI. The CDR3 runs 14 residues. The junction had 5 bases not matched to a gene; V was cut back by 6 bases and J by 2 bases. CDR3 protein: CASSRDREAYEQYF. CDR3 bases: TGTGCCAGCAGCCGGGACAGGGAAGCCTACGAGCAGTACTTC.

This clone was observed a handful of times. This chain connects TRBV7-3 to TRBJ1-3; maybe TRBD1 (5 bases). Germline loops: CDR1 SGHTA, CDR2 FQGTGA. Trimming removed 2 bases at V and 2 bases at J, with 10 bases between. The CDR3 sequence is 15 residues long. CDR3 loop: CASSLQGSTGNTIYF. In DNA form, the CDR3 reads TGTGCCAGCAGCTTACAGGGATCGACTGGAAACACCATATATTTT.

V and J are TRBV11-2 and TRBJ2-1; the D gene is possibly TRBD2 (7 bases). The V gene lost 3 bases and the J gene lost 6 bases, with 12 bases spanning the gap. From germline, CDR1 is SGHAT and CDR2 FQNNGV. The CDR3 consists of 14 residues. The CDR3 reads CASSFEGGPNEQFF. CDR3 DNA sequence: TGTGCCAGCAGCTTTGAGGGGGGGCCCAATGAGCAGTTCTTC.

This clone showed up just a few times. This chain connects TRBV7-9 to TRBJ2-2; D possibly corresponds to TRBD2 (5 bases). The CDR3 has 14 amino acids. The germline V gene has CDR1 SEHNR and CDR2 FQNEAQ (reference sequence). The V end was cut by 7 bases, the J end by 4 bases, with 13 bases between. In DNA form, the CDR3 reads TGTGCCAGCAACCTGGACTCCCCCACCGGGGAGCTGTTTTTT. Its translation is CASNLDSPTGELFF.

This clone was counted only a few times. CDR3 sequence reads: CASSSPTSGSMTEQFF. The CDR3 DNA is TGTGCCAGTAGTTCCCCGACTAGCGGGAGTATGACTGAGCAGTTCTTC. The chain has TRBV19 and TRBJ2-1, with TRBD2 matching over 12 bases. Germline V CDR1 and CDR2: LNHDA, SQIVND (reference sequence). With V trimmed by 5 bases and J by 9 bases, 11 bases remained unmatched. The length of the CDR3 is 16 residues.

This clone showed up just a few times. V and J are TRBV13 and TRBJ2-3; TRBD2 aligns across 13 bases. Losses at the gene ends were 5 bases for V and 4 bases for J; bases not matched to a gene: 9. Germline CDR1 PRHDT, CDR2 FYEKMQ (reference sequence). This CDR3 spans 17 amino acids. The CDR3, as DNA: TGTGCCAGCAGCATGAGACTAGCGGGAGGTTGGGCAGATACGCAGTATTTT. Protein: CASSMRLAGGWADTQYF.

This clone appeared a few times. The chain combines TRBV5-1 with TRBJ2-1; D not resolved. The germline gives CDR1 SGHRS, CDR2 YFSETQ. Trimming pared 1 base from V and 4 bases from J, leaving 9 bases between. The CDR3 loop spans 14 amino acids. The CDR3, as DNA: TGCGCCAGCAGCTTGAGTCCTAGGTACAATGAGCAGTTCTTC. It specifies CASSLSPRYNEQFF.

This clone came up a few times. The V and J genes are TRBV6-5 and TRBJ2-3, with a weak D call TRBD1 (6 bases). This CDR3 contains 13 residues. The germline gives CDR1 MNHEY, CDR2 SVGAGI. Trimming took off 8 bases at V and 6 bases at J, with 15 bases between the two ends. This CDR3 reads CASVTGTGDTQYF. CDR3 bases: TGTGCCAGCGTTACAGGGACGGGGGATACGCAGTATTTT.

The V call is TRBV9, the J call TRBJ2-3, with 10 bases fitting TRBD2. The V gene's germline CDR1 is SGDLS and CDR2 YYNGEE. The CDR3 has 15 residues. V lost 0 bases to trimming and J lost 6 bases; unmatched junction nucleotides: 4. The CDR3 DNA follows: TGTGCCAGCAGCGTAGTGGCTAGCGGGAGCGATACGCAGTATTTT. Its protein is CASSVVASGSDTQYF.